Sequencing of this T cell receptor (beta chain) was carried out in a study of blood T cell repertoires in COVID-19. V lost 8 bases and J 0 bases, leaving 20 bases between the germline ends. The length of the CDR3 is 18 residues. CDR1 is MDHEN and CDR2 is SYDVKM in the germline V gene. This table comes from immunoSEQ multiplex PCR, and its TCRdb copy is limited to in-frame clones, with some not included. The sample lists under 350,000 clones, over 75% seen once, with 13% in the top ten. This clonotype originated in a human donor in a cohort sampled during active COVID-19. What was sequenced was peripheral blood. The chain is built from TRBV28 and TRBJ2-6; D might be TRBD1 (6 bases). The CDR3 nucleotides read TGTGCCAGCGGCCTAAAGACAGGAGTACGCTCTGGGGCCAACGTCCTGACTTTC. Amino acid sequence: CASGLKTGVRSGANVLTF.